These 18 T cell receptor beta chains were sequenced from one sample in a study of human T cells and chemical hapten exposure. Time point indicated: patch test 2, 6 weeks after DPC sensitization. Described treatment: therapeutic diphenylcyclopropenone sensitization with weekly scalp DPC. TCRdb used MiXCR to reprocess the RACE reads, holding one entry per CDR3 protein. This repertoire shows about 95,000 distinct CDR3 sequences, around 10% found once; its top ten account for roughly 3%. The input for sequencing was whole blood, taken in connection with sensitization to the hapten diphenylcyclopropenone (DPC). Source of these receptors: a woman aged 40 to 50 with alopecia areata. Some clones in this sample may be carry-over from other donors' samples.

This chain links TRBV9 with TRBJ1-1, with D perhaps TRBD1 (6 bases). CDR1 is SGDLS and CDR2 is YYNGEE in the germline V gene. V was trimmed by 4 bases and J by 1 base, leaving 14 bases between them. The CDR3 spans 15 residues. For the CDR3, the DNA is TGTGCCAGCAGCCCCCAAGACAGGCCGAACACTGAAGCTTTCTTT. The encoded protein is CASSPQDRPNTEAFF.

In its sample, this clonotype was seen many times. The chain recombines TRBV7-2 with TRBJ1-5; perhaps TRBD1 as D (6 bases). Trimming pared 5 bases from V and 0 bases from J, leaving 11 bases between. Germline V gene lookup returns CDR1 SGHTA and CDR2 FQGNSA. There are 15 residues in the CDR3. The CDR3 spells CASSQQGISNQPQHF. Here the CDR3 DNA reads TGTGCCAGCAGCCAACAGGGAATTAGCAATCAGCCCCAGCATTTT. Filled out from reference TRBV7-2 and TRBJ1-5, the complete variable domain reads GAGVSQSPSNKVTEKGKDVELRCDPISGHTALYWYRQSLGQGLEFLIYFQGNSAPDKSGLPSDRFSAERTGGSVSTLTIQRTQQEDSAVYLCASSQQGISNQPQHFGDGTRLSIL.

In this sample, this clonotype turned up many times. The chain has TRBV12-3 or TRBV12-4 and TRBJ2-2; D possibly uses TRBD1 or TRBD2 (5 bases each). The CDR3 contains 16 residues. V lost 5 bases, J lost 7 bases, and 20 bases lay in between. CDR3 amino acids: CASSPIDRGFIGELFF. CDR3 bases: TGTGCCAGCAGTCCAATAGACCGGGGCTTCATCGGGGAGCTGTTTTTT.

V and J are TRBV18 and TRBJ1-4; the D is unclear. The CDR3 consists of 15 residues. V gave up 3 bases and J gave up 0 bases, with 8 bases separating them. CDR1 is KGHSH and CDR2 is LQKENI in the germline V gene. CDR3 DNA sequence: TGTGCCAGCTCACCGGACCTTGCAACTAATGAAAAACTGTTTTTT. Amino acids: CASSPDLATNEKLFF.

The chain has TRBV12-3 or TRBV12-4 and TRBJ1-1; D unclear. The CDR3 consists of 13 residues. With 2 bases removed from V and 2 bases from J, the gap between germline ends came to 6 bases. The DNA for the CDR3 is TGTGCCAGCAGTTTACGGGGAAACACTGAAGCTTTCTTT. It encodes CASSLRGNTEAFF.

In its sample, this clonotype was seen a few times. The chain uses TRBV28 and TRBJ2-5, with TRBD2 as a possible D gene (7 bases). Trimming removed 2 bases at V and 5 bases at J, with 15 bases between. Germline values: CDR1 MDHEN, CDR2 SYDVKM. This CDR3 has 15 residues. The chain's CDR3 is CASSLRGAPRETQYF. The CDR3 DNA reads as TGTGCCAGCAGTTTACGGGGGGCGCCCAGGGAGACCCAGTACTTC.

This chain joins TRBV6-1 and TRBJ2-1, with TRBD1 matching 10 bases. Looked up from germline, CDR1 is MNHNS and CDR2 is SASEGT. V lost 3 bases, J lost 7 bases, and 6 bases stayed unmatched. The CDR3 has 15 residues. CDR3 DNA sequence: TGTGCCAGCAGTGAGAGACAGGGGGCGAGGAATGAGCAGTTCTTC. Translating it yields CASSERQGARNEQFF.

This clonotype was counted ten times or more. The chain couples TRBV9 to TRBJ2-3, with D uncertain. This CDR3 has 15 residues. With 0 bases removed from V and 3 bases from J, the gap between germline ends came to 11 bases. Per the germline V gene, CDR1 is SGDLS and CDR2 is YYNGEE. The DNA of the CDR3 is TGTGCCAGCAGCGTAGCTCACGGGTTGACAGATACGCAGTATTTT. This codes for CASSVAHGLTDTQYF.

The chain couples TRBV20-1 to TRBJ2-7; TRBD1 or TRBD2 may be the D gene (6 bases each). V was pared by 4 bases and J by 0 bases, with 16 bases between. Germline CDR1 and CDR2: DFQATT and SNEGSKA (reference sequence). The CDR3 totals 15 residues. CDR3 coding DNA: TGCAGTGCTATCCCCCGGGGGCGGGACTCCTACGAGCAGTACTTC. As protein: CSAIPRGRDSYEQYF.

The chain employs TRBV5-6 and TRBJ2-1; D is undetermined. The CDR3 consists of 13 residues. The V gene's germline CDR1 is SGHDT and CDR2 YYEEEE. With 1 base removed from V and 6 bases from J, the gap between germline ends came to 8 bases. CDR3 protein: CASSLFNANEQFF. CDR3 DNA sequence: TGTGCCAGCAGCTTGTTTAACGCCAATGAGCAGTTCTTC.

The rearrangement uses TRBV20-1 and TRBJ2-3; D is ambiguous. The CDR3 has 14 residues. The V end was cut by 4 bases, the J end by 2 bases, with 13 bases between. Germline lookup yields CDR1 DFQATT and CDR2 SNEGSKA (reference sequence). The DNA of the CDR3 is TGCAGTGCTATAAAAAGGCCCCCCACAGATACGCAGTATTTT. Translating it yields CSAIKRPPTDTQYF.

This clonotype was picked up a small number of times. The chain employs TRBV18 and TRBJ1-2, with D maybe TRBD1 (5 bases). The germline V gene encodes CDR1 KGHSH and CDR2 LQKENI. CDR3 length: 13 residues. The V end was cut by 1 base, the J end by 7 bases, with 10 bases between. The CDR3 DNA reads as TGTGCCAGCTCACCACTCTTGGGACCTGGCTACACCTTC. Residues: CASSPLLGPGYTF.

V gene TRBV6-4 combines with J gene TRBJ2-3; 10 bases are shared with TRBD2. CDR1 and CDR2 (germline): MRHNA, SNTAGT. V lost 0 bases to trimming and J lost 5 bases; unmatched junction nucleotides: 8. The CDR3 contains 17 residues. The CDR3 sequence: CASSDSQAGGPIDTQYF. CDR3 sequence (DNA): TGTGCCAGCAGTGACTCACAAGCGGGGGGGCCGATAGATACGCAGTATTTT.

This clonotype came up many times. The CDR3 DNA sequence: TGTGCCAGCAGCTACCCCCCGGGGGCGGGGAGGGAGACCCAGTACTTC. As protein: CASSYPPGAGRETQYF. The J gene is TRBJ2-5, the V gene TRBV7-2, with D possibly being TRBD1 or TRBD2 (6 bases each). CDR3 length equals 16 residues. The germline V and J ends were trimmed by 4 bases and 5 bases, with 20 bases remaining between them. Germline V CDR1 and CDR2: SGHTA, FQGNSA. Combining the CDR3 with reference TRBV7-2 and TRBJ2-5 gives the whole variable domain GAGVSQSPSNKVTEKGKDVELRCDPISGHTALYWYRQSLGQGLEFLIYFQGNSAPDKSGLPSDRFSAERTGGSVSTLTIQRTQQEDSAVYLCASSYPPGAGRETQYFGPGTRLLVL.

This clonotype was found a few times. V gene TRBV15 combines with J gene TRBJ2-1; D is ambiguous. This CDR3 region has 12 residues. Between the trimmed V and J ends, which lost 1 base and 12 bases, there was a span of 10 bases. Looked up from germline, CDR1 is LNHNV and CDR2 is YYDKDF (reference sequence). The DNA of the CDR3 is TGTGCCACCAGCAGAGTGGCTAGAGGGCAGTTCTTC. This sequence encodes CATSRVARGQFF.

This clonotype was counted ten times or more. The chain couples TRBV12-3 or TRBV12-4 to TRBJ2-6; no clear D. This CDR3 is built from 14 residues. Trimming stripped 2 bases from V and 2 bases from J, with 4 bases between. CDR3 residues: CASSLYAGANVLTF. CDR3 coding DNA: TGTGCCAGCAGTTTATACGCTGGGGCCAACGTCCTGACTTTC.

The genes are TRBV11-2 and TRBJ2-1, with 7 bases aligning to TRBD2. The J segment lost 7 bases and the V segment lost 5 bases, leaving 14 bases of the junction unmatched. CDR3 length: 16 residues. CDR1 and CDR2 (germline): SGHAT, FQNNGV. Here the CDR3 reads CASSSQTSRQWNEQFF. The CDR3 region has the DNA TGTGCCAGCAGCAGCCAGACTAGCAGGCAGTGGAATGAGCAGTTCTTC.

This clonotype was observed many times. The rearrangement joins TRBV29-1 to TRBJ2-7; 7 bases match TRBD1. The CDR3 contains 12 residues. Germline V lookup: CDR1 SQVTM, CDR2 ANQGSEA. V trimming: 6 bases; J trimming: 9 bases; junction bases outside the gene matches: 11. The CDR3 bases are TGCAGCGTGGAACAAACAGGGGTCGGGCAGTACTTC. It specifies CSVEQTGVGQYF.